A single sample gave rise to the 22 T cell receptor beta chains below, sequenced in a study of post-analysis software for immune sequencing data (dated by TCRdb to between 2014 and 2017). Overall study results and their limits: Four or five TRBV segments, including TRBV5-6, TRBV5-1 and TRBV20-1, were significantly more frequent in patients than controls.

Their target antigens are unknown. The library came from PCR. The instrument given in TCRdb is Illumina HiSeq 2500. To reduce PCR and sequencing biases, unique molecular identifiers were built into the TCR beta cDNA libraries. The public reads were quality trimmed at Q25 with fastp and then assembled into clones with MiXCR by TCRdb, keeping productive beta chains. Rows with one shared CDR3 protein collapse into an entry with the most common genes and DNA. The sample table holds roughly 200,000 distinct CDR3 sequences, of which about 30% were seen once. The ten top clones hold 3.4% of the sample. Material for sequencing was blood. The receptors were sampled from a girl between 2 and 17 years old with multiple sclerosis.

This clonotype was recorded many times. CDR3 amino acids: CASATGTSGNYEQYF. CDR3 coding DNA: TGCGCCAGCGCCACCGGGACTAGCGGAAACTACGAGCAGTACTTC. The chain carries TRBV5-1 and TRBJ2-7; TRBD2 matches 11 bases. This CDR3 is 15 amino acids long. The germline gives CDR1 SGHRS, CDR2 YFSETQ. The ends lost 7 bases at V and 3 bases at J; junction bases unmatched: 9. The full variable domain, rest sourced from reference TRBV5-1 and TRBJ2-7, is KAGVTQTPRYLIKTRGQQVTLSCSPISGHRSVSWYQQTPGQGLQFLFEYFSETQRNKGNFPGRFSGRQFSNSRSEMNVSTLELGDSALYLCASATGTSGNYEQYFGPGTRLTVT.

This clonotype has at least ten counts. The chain links TRBV20-1 to TRBJ2-5; D is perhaps TRBD1 (6 bases). The end of the DNA fits TRBJ2-7 better, so the J call may be wrong. Germline CDR1 reads DFQATT; CDR2 reads SNEGSKA (reference sequence). This CDR3 is built from 11 residues. This CDR3 is CSARNRDEQYF. The CDR3 nucleotides read TGCAGTGCTAGAAACAGGGACGAGCAGTACTTC.

The CDR3 loop is CASSEGITSYNEQFF. The CDR3 DNA follows: TGCGCCAGCAGTGAGGGTATTACCTCCTACAATGAGCAGTTCTTC. This chain uses TRBV10-1 with TRBJ2-1, with no clear D. The CDR3 is made up of 15 amino acids. V lost 2 bases and J lost 0, with 8 bases in between. Germline lookup yields CDR1 WNHNN and CDR2 SYGVQD (reference sequence).

V usage is TRBV20-1 and J usage is TRBJ2-1; 8 bases line up with TRBD2. Per the germline V gene, CDR1 is DFQATT and CDR2 is SNEGSKA (reference sequence). Trimming took 6 bases from V and 5 from J; bases not matched to a gene: 9. The CDR3 contains 14 residues. The CDR3 protein is CSAPDRGGNNEQFF. The CDR3 DNA reads as TGCAGTGCGCCAGACCGGGGGGGGAACAATGAGCAGTTCTTC.

At least ten counts were recorded for this clonotype. The V and J genes are TRBV5-1 and TRBJ2-1; D unclear. Trimming cost V 7 bases and J 4 bases, with 18 bases left between them. Germline assignment: CDR1 SGHRS and CDR2 YFSETQ. This CDR3 is built from 15 residues. The CDR3 DNA follows: TGCGCCAGCTCCGAGACCTTAAGTCCATACAATGAGCAGTTCTTC. Encoded protein: CASSETLSPYNEQFF.

The chain couples TRBV7-6 to TRBJ2-3; D remains unclear. The CDR3 is 12 amino acids. Trimming took 4 bases from V and 3 from J, leaving 5 bases between them. Looked up from germline, CDR1 is SGHVS and CDR2 is FNYEAQ. The CDR3 DNA reads as TGTGCCAGCAGCTCCGCGACAGATACGCAGTATTTT. It translates to CASSSATDTQYF.

The chain recombines TRBV2 with TRBJ2-2, with 7 bases aligning to TRBD1. CDR1 SNHLY and CDR2 FYNNEI come from the germline V gene. Germline trimming cut 3 bases from V and 6 bases from J; bases unmatched to any gene: 7. The CDR3 contains 15 residues. The CDR3 DNA reads TGTGCCAGCAGTGAGACCGAGACAGGGTCCGGGGAGCTGTTTTTT. This encodes CASSETETGSGELFF.

The sample holds one count of this clonotype. The chain combines TRBV7-6 with TRBJ2-1; 13 bases align to TRBD2. Germline V CDR1 and CDR2: SGHVS, FNYEAQ. This CDR3 region has 20 residues. The ends lost 1 base at V and 2 bases at J; junction bases unmatched: 11. CDR3 DNA sequence: TGTGCCAGCAGCTTAGTCGGCGGGACTAGCGGGGCGTCACCCTACAATGAGCAGTTCTTC. Translated, it gives CASSLVGGTSGASPYNEQFF.

The chain employs TRBV27 and TRBJ1-1; D might be TRBD1 (5 bases). Germline values: CDR1 MNHEY, CDR2 SMNVEV (reference sequence). The V end was cut by 5 bases, the J end by 0 bases, with 13 bases between. The CDR3 is 15 amino acids. The CDR3 bases are TGTGCCAGCAGTCCATATGACAGAATGAACACTGAAGCTTTCTTT. Residues: CASSPYDRMNTEAFF.

In its sample, this clonotype was seen many times. This chain connects TRBV20-1 to TRBJ2-5, with TRBD1 identical over 7 bases. This CDR3 spans 12 amino acids. V lost 3 bases and J lost 5; bases outside the gene matches: 3. Germline CDR1 reads DFQATT; CDR2 reads SNEGSKA (reference sequence). The CDR3 region is CSASTQGETQYF. DNA of the CDR3: TGCAGTGCTAGTACACAGGGGGAGACCCAGTACTTC.

This clonotype has a count of ten or more. The V call is TRBV6-2 or TRBV6-3, the J call TRBJ1-4; D ambiguous. The CDR3 sequence is 13 residues long. V lost 4 bases, J lost 5 bases, and 8 bases lay in between. Germline V gene sequence: CDR1 MNHEY, CDR2 SVGEGT. CDR3 in DNA: TGTGCCAGCAGTTGGGAAGAAAATGAAAAACTGTTTTTT. Its protein is CASSWEENEKLFF.

The chain links TRBV28 to TRBJ2-5; D might be TRBD1 (6 bases). This CDR3 is 13 amino acids long. V lost 6 bases, J lost 4 bases, and 12 bases lay in between. Germline-derived CDR1 and CDR2 are MDHEN and SYDVKM. The CDR3 nucleotides are TGTGCCAGCAGCCTACGGGACATAGAGACCCAGTACTTC. This encodes CASSLRDIETQYF.

The chain recombines TRBV6-5 with TRBJ2-3; 7 bases are shared with TRBD2. V lost 3 bases and J lost 1; bases outside the gene matches: 7. This CDR3 has 16 residues. The germline CDR1 and CDR2 sequences are MNHEY and SVGAGI. The CDR3 bases are TGTGCCAGCAGTTATGGGGCGGGAGTAGGCACAGATACGCAGTATTTT. It translates to CASSYGAGVGTDTQYF.

There are a few counts of this clonotype. This chain joins TRBV20-1 and TRBJ2-1; D is possibly TRBD2 (6 bases). The V end lost 3 bases, the J end lost 3 bases, and 15 bases lay between the germline ends. The CDR3 is 15 amino acids. Germline V gene lookup returns CDR1 DFQATT and CDR2 SNEGSKA (reference sequence). The CDR3 sequence is CSAREGSGVYNEQFF. The CDR3 region has the DNA TGCAGTGCTAGGGAGGGTAGCGGAGTCTACAATGAGCAGTTCTTC.

The table lists this clonotype with many counts. The chain employs TRBV9 and TRBJ2-6; D perhaps matches TRBD2 (5 bases). The CDR3 has 19 amino acids. CDR1 and CDR2 from the germline V gene are SGDLS and YYNGEE. V was pared by 2 bases and J by 0 bases, with 18 bases between. The CDR3: CASSVKAVRWASGANVLTF. The CDR3 region has the DNA TGTGCCAGCAGCGTCAAAGCGGTAAGGTGGGCCTCTGGGGCCAACGTCCTGACTTTC.

This clonotype was counted a few times. V usage is TRBV5-1 and J usage is TRBJ2-5; 9 nucleotides line up with TRBD2. CDR1 SGHRS and CDR2 YFSETQ come from the germline V gene. The J segment lost 11 bases and the V segment lost 4 bases, leaving 15 bases of the junction unmatched. The CDR3 spans 15 residues. CDR3 in DNA: TGCGCCAGCAGCGGAGGGGGACTAGCCCGGAATGAGCAGTACTTC. Translating gives CASSGGGLARNEQYF. The variable domain in full, completed from reference TRBV5-1 and TRBJ2-5, reads KAGVTQTPRYLIKTRGQQVTLSCSPISGHRSVSWYQQTPGQGLQFLFEYFSETQRNKGNFPGRFSGRQFSNSRSEMNVSTLELGDSALYLCASSGGGLARNEQYFGPGTRLLVL.

V gene TRBV7-2 combines with J gene TRBJ2-7; D is unclear. CDR3 length equals 13 residues. The V gene's germline CDR1 is SGHTA and CDR2 FQGNSA. Trimming left V 1 base short and J 7 bases short, with 11 bases between. The CDR3 DNA follows: TGTGCCAGCAGCTTAGGGCAGGAGAATGAGCAGTACTTC. Residues: CASSLGQENEQYF.

This chain connects TRBV20-1 to TRBJ2-7, with 8 bases identical to TRBD1. This CDR3 is 12 amino acids long. Germline V lookup: CDR1 DFQATT, CDR2 SNEGSKA (reference sequence). V was pared by 4 bases and J by 4 bases, with 3 bases of the junction left unmatched. Here the CDR3 reads CSATRQGYEQYF. DNA of the CDR3: TGCAGTGCTACGAGACAGGGGTACGAGCAGTACTTC.

This clonotype has at least ten counts. This chain uses TRBV20-1 with TRBJ2-1, with 7 positions matching TRBD2. CDR1 DFQATT and CDR2 SNEGSKA come from the germline V gene (reference sequence). V gave up 6 bases and J gave up 4 bases; unmatched junction bases: 12. The CDR3 length is 15 residues. The CDR3 loop is CSAPAGLGYYNEQFF. The CDR3 DNA sequence: TGCAGTGCCCCCGCAGGACTAGGGTATTACAATGAGCAGTTCTTC.

This clonotype was seen ten or more times. This chain connects TRBV5-1 to TRBJ2-1; 8 positions match TRBD2. The germline V gene has CDR1 SGHRS and CDR2 YFSETQ. This CDR3 is built from 17 residues. Unmatched junction bases numbered 14, after V lost 4 bases and J lost 5 bases. The DNA for the CDR3 is TGCGCCAGCAGCGCCTTATCACTAGCGGAGGGGGACAATGAGCAGTTCTTC. Its translation: CASSALSLAEGDNEQFF.

This sequence joins TRBV7-8 and TRBJ2-3; 8 bases fit TRBD1. After removal of 4 bases from V and 3 bases from J, the junction contained 6 bases not matched to a gene. Germline values: CDR1 SGHVS, CDR2 FQNEAQ. The CDR3 is made up of 15 amino acids. CDR3 in DNA: TGTGCCAGCAGCTCCTCCAGGGGGCAGACAGATACGCAGTATTTT. Amino acid sequence: CASSSSRGQTDTQYF.

The rearrangement joins TRBV5-1 to TRBJ2-3; D is undetermined. V gave up 2 bases and J gave up 2 bases, with 18 bases separating them. CDR3 length: 17 amino acids. Germline loops: CDR1 SGHRS, CDR2 YFSETQ. This chain's CDR3 is CASSLRRTGEFTDTQYF. The CDR3 nucleotides are TGCGCCAGCAGCTTAAGGCGGACCGGCGAATTCACAGATACGCAGTATTTT.